These T cell receptor beta chains were read from a single sample in a study of monozygotic twins with cystic fibrosis. The protocol was immunoSEQ multiplex PCR, while the TCRdb copy is restricted to in-frame clones and leaves out a portion. Of about 9,600 clones detected, about 91% appear once; the ten largest clones hold approximately 5.4%. The sequenced sample consisted of blood. These receptors were collected from a boy aged 2 to 10 with cystic fibrosis. Each CDR3 is given with its conserved first and last residue. The order of the fields is D gene, V gene, clone size, CDR3 length, J gene, CDR3 protein, CDR3 DNA. A D gene is named only where the DNA matches it firmly. Expanded clones are given a class, and other clones once, few, many or no size at all.

D gene: NA; V gene: TRBV29-1; clone size: NA; CDR3 length: 11; J gene: TRBJ2-3; CDR3 protein: CSGKWWDTQYF; CDR3 DNA: TGCAGCGGGAAGTGGTGGGATACGCAGTATTTT
D gene: NA; V gene: TRBV7-2; clone size: NA; CDR3 length: 14; J gene: TRBJ1-1; CDR3 protein: CASSLAQVVPEAFF; CDR3 DNA: TGTGCCAGCAGCTTAGCGCAAGTTGTTCCTGAAGCTTTCTTT
D gene: NA; V gene: TRBV12-5; clone size: NA; CDR3 length: 16; J gene: TRBJ2-6; CDR3 protein: CASGLVPESGANVLTF; CDR3 DNA: TGTGCTAGTGGTTTGGTACCGGAGTCAGGGGCCAACGTCCTGACTTTC
D gene: NA; V gene: TRBV6-6; clone size: once; CDR3 length: 12; J gene: TRBJ2-1; CDR3 protein: CASWFWRGEQFF; CDR3 DNA: TGTGCCAGCTGGTTCTGGCGCGGTGAGCAGTTCTTC
D gene: TRBD2; V gene: TRBV2; clone size: once; CDR3 length: 13; J gene: TRBJ2-5; CDR3 protein: CASAGDSEETQYF; CDR3 DNA: TGTGCCAGCGCGGGGGACTCCGAAGAGACCCAGTACTTC
D gene: NA; V gene: TRBV5-1; clone size: NA; CDR3 length: 15; J gene: TRBJ1-6; CDR3 protein: CASSSRVRDNSPLHF; CDR3 DNA: TGCGCCAGCAGCTCCAGGGTACGAGATAATTCACCCCTCCACTTT
D gene: NA; V gene: TRBV10-3; clone size: NA; CDR3 length: 14; J gene: TRBJ2-5; CDR3 protein: CAISAPGPEETQYF; CDR3 DNA: TGTGCCATCAGTGCGCCGGGACCTGAAGAGACCCAGTACTTC
D gene: TRBD2; V gene: TRBV5-4; clone size: NA; CDR3 length: 16; J gene: TRBJ2-2; CDR3 protein: CASSPQLAGNTGELFF; CDR3 DNA: TGTGCCAGCAGCCCTCAACTAGCGGGGAACACCGGGGAGCTGTTTTTT
D gene: NA; V gene: TRBV6-4; clone size: NA; CDR3 length: 12; J gene: TRBJ1-5; CDR3 protein: CASTPRGQPQHF; CDR3 DNA: TGTGCCAGCACTCCACGGGGACAGCCCCAGCATTTT
D gene: NA; V gene: TRBV25-1; clone size: NA; CDR3 length: 13; J gene: TRBJ1-1; CDR3 protein: CASYTRMNTEAFF; CDR3 DNA: TGTGCCAGTTATACGCGCATGAACACTGAAGCTTTCTTT
D gene: NA; V gene: TRBV13; clone size: NA; CDR3 length: 13; J gene: TRBJ1-4; CDR3 protein: CASSLGLNEKLFF; CDR3 DNA: TGTGCCAGCAGCTTAGGACTTAATGAAAAACTGTTTTTT
D gene: TRBD2; V gene: TRBV11-1; clone size: NA; CDR3 length: 17; J gene: TRBJ2-3; CDR3 protein: CASSKRTSGGLTDTQYF; CDR3 DNA: TGTGCCAGCAGCAAACGGACTAGCGGGGGGCTTACCGATACGCAGTATTTT
D gene: NA; V gene: TRBV11-3; clone size: NA; CDR3 length: 14; J gene: TRBJ2-1; CDR3 protein: CASSRGDHRNEQFF; CDR3 DNA: TGTGCCAGCAGCCGTGGGGACCACCGCAATGAGCAGTTCTTC
D gene: NA; V gene: TRBV5-6; clone size: NA; CDR3 length: 14; J gene: TRBJ1-2; CDR3 protein: CASTQTGLNYGYTF; CDR3 DNA: TGTGCCAGCACTCAGACGGGGCTTAACTATGGCTACACCTTC
D gene: NA; V gene: TRBV5-6; clone size: once; CDR3 length: 13; J gene: TRBJ2-4; CDR3 protein: CASSLVQLNIQYF; CDR3 DNA: TGTGCCAGCAGCTTGGTACAGTTAAACATTCAGTACTTC
D gene: TRBD1; V gene: TRBV10-3; clone size: NA; CDR3 length: 14; J gene: TRBJ2-7; CDR3 protein: CAIKRQGGGYEQYF; CDR3 DNA: TGTGCCATCAAGAGACAGGGTGGGGGCTACGAGCAGTACTTC
D gene: NA; V gene: TRBV25-1; clone size: NA; CDR3 length: 14; J gene: TRBJ2-7; CDR3 protein: CASKGTPGSYEQYF; CDR3 DNA: TGTGCCAGCAAAGGGACCCCCGGCTCCTACGAGCAGTACTTC
D gene: NA; V gene: TRBV6-5; clone size: NA; CDR3 length: 14; J gene: TRBJ1-5; CDR3 protein: CASSYRGIGQPQHF; CDR3 DNA: TGTGCCAGCAGTTACAGGGGTATTGGGCAGCCCCAGCATTTT
D gene: NA; V gene: TRBV20-1; clone size: NA; CDR3 length: 11; J gene: TRBJ1-2; CDR3 protein: CSANRGDGYTF; CDR3 DNA: TGCAGTGCTAATAGGGGGGATGGCTACACCTTC
D gene: TRBD1; V gene: TRBV2; clone size: NA; CDR3 length: 18; J gene: TRBJ1-6; CDR3 protein: CASSEIGDREWGDSPLHF; CDR3 DNA: TGTGCCAGCAGTGAAATTGGGGACAGGGAGTGGGGAGATTCACCCCTCCACTTT
D gene: NA; V gene: TRBV6-1; clone size: NA; CDR3 length: 14; J gene: TRBJ2-5; CDR3 protein: CASSVQGSQETQYF; CDR3 DNA: TGTGCCAGCAGTGTACAGGGTTCCCAAGAGACCCAGTACTTC
D gene: NA; V gene: TRBV19; clone size: once; CDR3 length: 13; J gene: TRBJ2-2; CDR3 protein: CASSPSDTGELFF; CDR3 DNA: TGTGCCAGTAGTCCTAGTGACACCGGGGAGCTGTTTTTT
D gene: NA; V gene: TRBV4-1; clone size: NA; CDR3 length: 16; J gene: TRBJ2-3; CDR3 protein: CASSQVFSGYTDTQYF; CDR3 DNA: TGCGCCAGCAGCCAGGTGTTTAGCGGCTACACAGATACGCAGTATTTT
D gene: NA; V gene: TRBV5-1; clone size: NA; CDR3 length: 13; J gene: TRBJ2-7; CDR3 protein: CASSFAESYEQYF; CDR3 DNA: TGCGCCAGCAGCTTCGCTGAGTCCTACGAGCAGTACTTC
D gene: NA; V gene: TRBV29-1; clone size: NA; CDR3 length: 10; J gene: TRBJ1-2; CDR3 protein: CSVGDGGYTF; CDR3 DNA: TGCAGCGTTGGGGACGGAGGCTACACCTTC
D gene: NA; V gene: TRBV11-2; clone size: NA; CDR3 length: 15; J gene: TRBJ1-5; CDR3 protein: CASSLGGRSNQPQHF; CDR3 DNA: TGTGCCAGCAGCTTAGGCGGAAGAAGCAATCAGCCCCAGCATTTT
D gene: TRBD1; V gene: TRBV4-2; clone size: NA; CDR3 length: 17; J gene: TRBJ1-1; CDR3 protein: CASSHHGQGGMNTEAFF; CDR3 DNA: TGTGCCAGCAGCCATCACGGACAGGGGGGGATGAACACTGAAGCTTTCTTT
D gene: NA; V gene: TRBV6-1; clone size: NA; CDR3 length: 12; J gene: TRBJ1-2; CDR3 protein: CASSEDGEGYTF; CDR3 DNA: TGTGCCAGCAGTGAGGACGGTGAAGGCTACACCTTC
D gene: NA; V gene: TRBV2; clone size: NA; CDR3 length: 13; J gene: TRBJ1-6; CDR3 protein: CASDSYSGSPLHF; CDR3 DNA: TGTGCCAGCGATTCGTACAGCGGATCACCCCTCCACTTT
D gene: NA; V gene: TRBV4-1; clone size: NA; CDR3 length: 14; J gene: TRBJ1-4; CDR3 protein: CASSQEGLNEKLFF; CDR3 DNA: TGCGCCAGCAGCCAAGAGGGTCTTAATGAAAAACTGTTTTTT
D gene: NA; V gene: TRBV18; clone size: NA; CDR3 length: 15; J gene: TRBJ1-6; CDR3 protein: CASSPEGNHNSPLHF; CDR3 DNA: TGTGCCAGCTCCCCCGAGGGAAATCATAATTCACCCCTCCACTTT
D gene: NA; V gene: TRBV9; clone size: NA; CDR3 length: 13; J gene: TRBJ1-1; CDR3 protein: CASSVAVNTEAFF; CDR3 DNA: TGTGCCAGCAGCGTAGCTGTGAACACTGAAGCTTTCTTT
D gene: TRBD1; V gene: TRBV7-3; clone size: NA; CDR3 length: 13; J gene: TRBJ1-6; CDR3 protein: CASSKDRVSPLHF; CDR3 DNA: TGTGCCAGCAGCAAAGACAGGGTTTCACCCCTCCACTTT
D gene: NA; V gene: TRBV30; clone size: NA; CDR3 length: 14; J gene: TRBJ2-1; CDR3 protein: CAWRLQVKGNEQFF; CDR3 DNA: TGTGCCTGGAGACTACAAGTCAAGGGGAATGAGCAGTTCTTC
D gene: TRBD2; V gene: TRBV14; clone size: NA; CDR3 length: 16; J gene: TRBJ2-1; CDR3 protein: CASSLPGGSAYNEQFF; CDR3 DNA: TGTGCCAGCAGCCTACCGGGGGGGTCCGCCTACAATGAGCAGTTCTTC
D gene: TRBD2; V gene: TRBV9; clone size: once; CDR3 length: 17; J gene: TRBJ2-1; CDR3 protein: CASSARTSGGANNEQFF; CDR3 DNA: TGTGCCAGCAGCGCCCGGACTAGCGGGGGGGCTAACAATGAGCAGTTCTTC
D gene: NA; V gene: TRBV5-4; clone size: NA; CDR3 length: 13; J gene: TRBJ1-2; CDR3 protein: CASSLGQTYGYTF; CDR3 DNA: TGTGCCAGCAGCTTGGGGCAGACCTATGGCTACACCTTC
D gene: TRBD2; V gene: TRBV6-1; clone size: NA; CDR3 length: 15; J gene: TRBJ2-3; CDR3 protein: CATQGGVLGTDTQYF; CDR3 DNA: TGTGCCACCCAGGGAGGGGTGTTGGGCACAGATACGCAGTATTTT
D gene: NA; V gene: TRBV10-3; clone size: NA; CDR3 length: 14; J gene: TRBJ2-7; CDR3 protein: CAISESVGAYEQYF; CDR3 DNA: TGTGCCATCAGTGAGTCGGTTGGGGCCTACGAGCAGTACTTC
D gene: TRBD1; V gene: TRBV30; clone size: once; CDR3 length: 14; J gene: TRBJ1-1; CDR3 protein: CAWSVLTGYTEAFF; CDR3 DNA: TGTGCCTGGAGTGTACTGACAGGGTACACTGAAGCTTTCTTT
D gene: TRBD2; V gene: TRBV2; clone size: NA; CDR3 length: 13; J gene: TRBJ2-3; CDR3 protein: CASWLAVTDTQYF; CDR3 DNA: TGTGCCAGCTGGCTAGCGGTCACAGATACGCAGTATTTT
D gene: NA; V gene: TRBV7-8; clone size: NA; CDR3 length: 13; J gene: TRBJ2-3; CDR3 protein: CASSPRAPGTQYF; CDR3 DNA: TGTGCCAGCAGCCCCCGGGCGCCAGGTACGCAGTATTTT
D gene: NA; V gene: TRBV5-4; clone size: NA; CDR3 length: 12; J gene: TRBJ1-2; CDR3 protein: CASSKDTLGYTF; CDR3 DNA: TGTGCCAGCAGCAAAGACACGCTTGGCTACACCTTC
D gene: TRBD2; V gene: TRBV23-1; clone size: once; CDR3 length: 18; J gene: TRBJ2-3; CDR3 protein: CASSQPSGGHTSTDTQYF; CDR3 DNA: TGCGCCAGCAGTCAACCTAGCGGGGGGCACACTAGCACAGATACGCAGTATTTT
D gene: TRBD1; V gene: TRBV30; clone size: NA; CDR3 length: 15; J gene: TRBJ2-3; CDR3 protein: CAWSVWDRGQDTQYF; CDR3 DNA: TGTGCCTGGAGTGTCTGGGACAGGGGGCAAGATACGCAGTATTTT
D gene: TRBD2; V gene: TRBV29-1; clone size: NA; CDR3 length: 14; J gene: TRBJ2-1; CDR3 protein: CSVALAGGPGEQFF; CDR3 DNA: TGCAGCGTTGCCCTGGCGGGGGGGCCGGGTGAGCAGTTCTTC
D gene: NA; V gene: TRBV4-3; clone size: NA; CDR3 length: 16; J gene: TRBJ2-6; CDR3 protein: CASSQDPPSGANVLTF; CDR3 DNA: TGCGCCAGCAGCCAAGATCCCCCCTCTGGGGCCAACGTCCTGACTTTC
D gene: NA; V gene: TRBV7-3; clone size: NA; CDR3 length: 17; J gene: TRBJ2-2; CDR3 protein: CASSPFRREIDTGELFF; CDR3 DNA: TGTGCCAGCAGCCCATTTAGGAGGGAGATTGACACCGGGGAGCTGTTTTTT
D gene: NA; V gene: TRBV19; clone size: NA; CDR3 length: 16; J gene: TRBJ1-4; CDR3 protein: CASSPTPRTGREKLFF; CDR3 DNA: TGTGCCAGTAGTCCAACCCCAAGAACGGGTCGGGAAAAACTGTTTTTT
D gene: NA; V gene: TRBV5-4; clone size: once; CDR3 length: 14; J gene: TRBJ1-1; CDR3 protein: CASSLAVPNTEAFF; CDR3 DNA: TGTGCCAGCAGCTTGGCAGTCCCGAACACTGAAGCTTTCTTT
D gene: NA; V gene: TRBV5-4; clone size: once; CDR3 length: 15; J gene: TRBJ2-5; CDR3 protein: CASSLGGFAKETQYF; CDR3 DNA: TGTGCCAGCAGCTTGGGCGGCTTTGCAAAAGAGACCCAGTACTTC
D gene: NA; V gene: TRBV28; clone size: NA; CDR3 length: 15; J gene: TRBJ1-2; CDR3 protein: CASSSSPRGRYGYTF; CDR3 DNA: TGTGCCAGCAGTTCCTCCCCCAGGGGACGTTATGGCTACACCTTC
D gene: NA; V gene: TRBV7-2; clone size: NA; CDR3 length: 17; J gene: TRBJ1-3; CDR3 protein: CASSLDGAIVRGNTIYF; CDR3 DNA: TGTGCCAGCAGCTTAGACGGGGCGATCGTCCGCGGAAACACCATATATTTT